This T cell receptor (beta chain) was sequenced for a study of cytomegalovirus exposure and HLA in healthy donors. Study-wide findings and caveats: Some V segments, TRBV6-2 and TRBV6-3 among them, were indistinguishable and were therefore excluded.

PCR involved 60 Vbeta and 13 Jbeta primers. Sequencing was performed with immunoSEQ multiplex PCR; in TCRdb, only in-frame clones are kept and a portion is missing. The sample has 150,000 to 200,000 clones; 70% to 80% are singletons. A note on this clone: Its antigen remains unknown.

Healthy people donating bone marrow made up the donors. This CDR3 has 14 amino acids. Germline trimming cut 0 bases from V and 11 bases from J; bases unmatched to any gene: 5. The germline CDR1 and CDR2 sequences are SGHRS and YFSETQ. This clonotype was sampled from a male donor in good health and CMV-seronegative. The sample comprised PBMCs. The chain joins TRBV5-1 to TRBJ1-1, with TRBD1 matching 12 bases. CDR3: CASSLGGQGALAFF. CDR3 coding DNA: TGCGCCAGCAGCTTGGGGGGACAGGGGGCGTTGGCTTTCTTT.